The 18 T cell receptor beta chains below were found in one sample sequenced in a study of regulatory T cells in long-lasting Graves disease. Described time point: newly diagnosed GD, antithyroid drugs for less than 3 months. Construction of the TCR library relied on RNA isolated from PBMCs. Both iRepertoire HTBI primers and Arm-PCR of CDR3 regions were used to build the TCR beta libraries. MiXCR, run by TCRdb on the multiplex PCR reads, gives a single entry per CDR3 protein. The profile shows approximately 470,000 distinct CDR3 sequences, about a sixth of them singletons. The data were also submitted as part of a second study, on T cells in Graves' hyperthyroidism and ophthalmopathy.

The sequencing here drew on peripheral blood mononuclear cells (PBMCs), taken at new diagnosis, from a patient treated with antithyroid drugs. The receptor source for this set is a middle-aged man with Graves disease.

This clonotype has at least ten counts. The J gene is TRBJ2-7, the V gene TRBV5-1; no definite D call. Germline values: CDR1 SGHRS, CDR2 YFSETQ. V lost 0 bases and J 5 bases, leaving 9 bases between the germline ends. The length of the CDR3 is 13 residues. CDR3 sequence: CASSLGSSHEQYF. The CDR3 bases are TGCGCCAGCAGCTTGGGTAGTTCCCACGAGCAGTACTTC.

This clonotype showed up just a few times. The J gene is TRBJ2-3, the V gene TRBV4-2; D uncertain. The germline CDR1 and CDR2 sequences are LGHNA and YNFKEQ. The V end lost 0 bases, the J end lost 1 base, and 14 bases lay between the germline ends. This CDR3 spans 17 amino acids. CDR3 in DNA: TGTGCCAGCAGCCAAGATCTTGCAGTCGTGGGCACAGATACGCAGTATTTT. As protein: CASSQDLAVVGTDTQYF.

At least ten counts were recorded for this clonotype. The chain links TRBV3-1 to TRBJ1-4; tentatively, D is TRBD1 (5 bases). This CDR3 region has 14 residues. V lost 0 bases and J lost 13, with 15 bases in between. Germline assignment: CDR1 LGHDT and CDR2 YNNKEL (reference sequence). The CDR3 protein is CASSQDPGKGRLFF. DNA of the CDR3: TGTGCCAGCAGCCAAGATCCAGGGAAGGGTAGACTGTTTTTT.

This clonotype was observed at least ten times. The chain combines TRBV5-1 with TRBJ1-1; D remains unclear. The V end was cut by 1 base, the J end by 0 bases, with 13 bases between. Germline V gene sequence: CDR1 SGHRS, CDR2 YFSETQ. This CDR3 spans 16 amino acids. This CDR3 is CASSLFGTSMNTEAFF. The CDR3 bases are TGCGCCAGCAGCTTGTTCGGTACTAGCATGAACACTGAAGCTTTCTTT.

This clonotype occurred many times. This rearrangement joins TRBV4-2 to TRBJ2-5, with TRBD2 matching 8 bases. Trimming took 1 base from V and 3 from J; bases not matched to a gene: 4. The CDR3 is 15 residues long. CDR1 is LGHNA and CDR2 is YNFKEQ in the germline V gene. The CDR3 sequence is CASSQGFSGEETQYF. As DNA, the CDR3 is TGTGCCAGCAGCCAAGGGTTTAGCGGGGAAGAGACCCAGTACTTC.

The genes are TRBV20-1 and TRBJ2-1; D not resolved. V shed 0 bases and J shed 9 bases, with 9 bases lying between them. Per germline, CDR1 DFQATT and CDR2 SNEGSKA (reference sequence). This CDR3 has 12 amino acids. The chain's CDR3 is CSARDPSAEQFF. The CDR3 bases are TGCAGTGCTAGAGACCCAAGCGCTGAGCAGTTCTTC.

This clonotype came up many times. The rearrangement links TRBV27 to TRBJ1-6; D unclear. V lost 0 bases to trimming and J lost 0 bases, with 12 bases between them. CDR3 length: 18 residues. Germline CDR1 and CDR2: MNHEY and SMNVEV (reference sequence). The CDR3 DNA is TGTGCCAGCAGTTTATCCGGCGGTCTGAGCTCCTATAATTCACCCCTCCACTTT. It encodes CASSLSGGLSSYNSPLHF.

The chain is built from TRBV15 and TRBJ2-7, with D tentatively TRBD1 (6 bases). Trimming removed 0 bases at V and 4 bases at J, with 13 bases between. The germline V gene has CDR1 LNHNV and CDR2 YYDKDF (reference sequence). The length of the CDR3 is 15 residues. The CDR3 sequence: CATSREGGELYEQYF. The CDR3 coding sequence is TGTGCCACCAGCAGAGAAGGGGGAGAACTATACGAGCAGTACTTC.

V gene TRBV20-1 combines with J gene TRBJ2-2; D is unclear. Germline values: CDR1 DFQATT, CDR2 SNEGSKA (reference sequence). The CDR3 is 15 amino acids. The V and J ends lost 4 bases and 6 bases respectively, with 18 bases between them. CDR3 DNA sequence: TGCAGTGCTACCCCTCACGGTTCCCCGGCCGGGGAGCTGTTTTTT. This translates into CSATPHGSPAGELFF.

In this sample, this clonotype turned up a few times. The rearrangement joins TRBV6-1 to TRBJ2-4; a possible D gene is TRBD2 (6 bases). Per germline, CDR1 MNHNS and CDR2 SASEGT. The CDR3 spans 14 residues. V was trimmed by 3 bases and J by 8 bases, leaving 14 bases between them. The CDR3 spells CASSDRTRRDIQYF. Here the CDR3 DNA reads TGTGCCAGCAGTGATAGAACTAGGAGGGACATTCAGTACTTC.

There are many counts of this clonotype. CDR3: CASSVAGDLSYEQYF. CDR3 nucleotides: TGTGCCAGCAGCGTAGCAGGGGACCTGTCCTACGAGCAGTACTTC. The gene calls are TRBV9 and TRBJ2-7, with D maybe TRBD1 (6 bases). The CDR3 has 15 amino acids. Trimming left V 0 bases short and J 1 base short, with 11 bases between. CDR1 is SGDLS and CDR2 is YYNGEE in the germline V gene.

This clonotype showed up many times. V is TRBV27 and J is TRBJ2-3; D might be TRBD1 (5 bases). Trimming cost V 5 bases and J 1 base, with 16 bases left between them. Per germline, CDR1 MNHEY and CDR2 SMNVEV (reference sequence). The CDR3 is 16 residues long. CDR3 protein: CASSPLLDTRTDTQYF. For the CDR3, the DNA is TGTGCCAGCAGTCCTCTTCTGGACACGCGCACAGATACGCAGTATTTT.

A word on this clonotype: A read error is possible here, since a much larger clone lies one base away. The CDR3 loop is CTSSDWENQPQHF. DNA of the CDR3: TGTACCAGCTCCGACTGGGAGAATCAGCCCCAGCATTTT. J is TRBJ1-5 and V is TRBV12-3 or TRBV12-4; D unresolved. This CDR3 contains 13 residues.

This clonotype has only a few counts. CDR3 sequence reads: CAWGHISRGADGYTF. CDR3 nucleotide sequence: TGTGCCTGGGGCCACATTTCGCGGGGGGCAGATGGCTACACCTTC. This sequence joins TRBV30 and TRBJ1-2, with D tentatively TRBD1 (6 bases). Trimming took 5 bases from V and 6 from J, leaving 22 bases between them. The length of the CDR3 is 15 residues. Germline CDR1 GTSNPN, CDR2 SVGIG (reference sequence).

This clonotype showed up many times. The J gene is TRBJ2-7, the V gene TRBV29-1; D possibly corresponds to TRBD2 (6 bases). CDR1 is SQVTM and CDR2 is ANQGSEA in the germline V gene. The V end lost 6 bases, the J end lost 5 bases, and 17 bases lay between the germline ends. The CDR3 loop spans 13 amino acids. The CDR3 protein is CSVAHLAPNEQYF. In nucleotides, the CDR3 is TGCAGCGTGGCACATCTAGCGCCAAACGAGCAGTACTTC.

This clonotype was detected many times. V usage is TRBV28 and J usage is TRBJ2-7; 7 bases are a match to TRBD2. V shed 2 bases, J shed 0 bases, and the junction held 4 bases outside the gene matches. CDR3 length: 15 residues. From germline, CDR1 is MDHEN and CDR2 SYDVKM. The DNA for the CDR3 is TGTGCCAGCAGTTTAGTAGCGGGCCTCTCCTACGAGCAGTACTTC. As protein: CASSLVAGLSYEQYF.

J is TRBJ2-3 and V is TRBV29-1; D remains ambiguous. The V end lost 0 bases, the J end lost 3 bases, and 16 bases lay between the germline ends. This CDR3 spans 16 amino acids. CDR1 is SQVTM, CDR2 ANQGSEA, per germline. For the CDR3, the DNA is TGCAGCGTTGAAGATTTAGACAACACTTCGACAGATACGCAGTATTTT. Its protein is CSVEDLDNTSTDTQYF.

The table lists this clonotype with a few counts. The J gene is TRBJ2-2, the V gene TRBV28; no clear D gene. Trimming removed 5 bases from V and 1 base from J, with 11 bases in between. CDR3 size: 15 residues. Germline V gives CDR1 MDHEN, CDR2 SYDVKM. The CDR3 loop reads CASSPWTENTGELFF. CDR3 DNA sequence: TGTGCCAGCAGTCCATGGACGGAGAACACCGGGGAGCTGTTTTTT.